One T cell receptor beta chain is described in this entry. The V gene's germline CDR1 is SEHNR and CDR2 FQNEAQ (reference sequence). This CDR3 spans 16 amino acids. The J segment lost 1 base and the V segment lost 5 bases, leaving 6 bases of the junction unmatched. The data originate from a study of cytomegalovirus exposure and HLA in healthy donors. PCR amplification relied on 60 Vbeta primers (plus 13 Jbeta primers). Clones were sequenced by immunoSEQ multiplex PCR, and TCRdb holds only the in-frame ones, with some missing. Of about 50,000 clones listed, more than 65% are singletons. Sequencing used PBMCs. This clonotype originated in a woman in her forties or fifties in good health and CMV-seronegative. The chain recombines TRBV7-9 with TRBJ1-1; 11 positions agree with TRBD1. CDR3 sequence: CASSPGTGGWNTEAFF. DNA for the CDR3: TGTGCCAGCAGCCCTGGGACAGGGGGGTGGAACACTGAAGCTTTCTTT.